The 6 T cell receptor beta chains given below trace back to one sample, sequenced in a study. Treg sorting used a CD4+CD25+CD127-/low gate. TCRdb re-analysed the 5' RACE reads in MiXCR, keeping a single row per CDR3 protein. The sample shows 50,000 to 70,000 distinct CDR3 sequences, less than 25% of them seen only once. Sequencing was performed on tumor-infiltrating Tregs sorted from the breast tumor. The receptors shown here come from a female donor with breast cancer.

This chain links TRBV7-6 with TRBJ2-2; D not certain. V dropped 3 bases and J dropped 5 bases, with 7 bases sitting between them. The germline gives CDR1 SGHVS, CDR2 FNYEAQ. The CDR3 is 13 residues long. The CDR3 nucleotides read TGTGCCAGCAGCTTCCAATTAACCGGGGAGCTGTTTTTT. Translated: CASSFQLTGELFF. The variable domain in full, with the rest retrieved from reference TRBV7-6 and TRBJ2-2, is GAGVSQSPRYKVTKRGQDVALRCDPISGHVSLYWYRQALGQGPEFLTYFNYEAQQDKSGLPNDRFSAERPEGSISTLTIQRTEQRDSAMYRCASSFQLTGELFFGEGSRLTVL.

The table lists this clonotype with many counts. The rearrangement uses TRBV12-3 or TRBV12-4 and TRBJ1-5; D call uncertain. The V end lost 2 bases, the J end lost 1 base, and 6 bases lay between the germline ends. The CDR3 is made up of 14 amino acids. The CDR3 here is CASSLTGSNQPQHF. The CDR3, as DNA: TGTGCCAGCAGTTTAACGGGCAGCAATCAGCCCCAGCATTTT.

The rearrangement joins TRBV7-2 to TRBJ1-2, with 7 bases aligning to TRBD1. The germline gives CDR1 SGHTA, CDR2 FQGNSA. Trimming cost V 1 base and J 1 base; bases outside gene matches: 9. This CDR3 has 17 amino acids. The chain's CDR3 is CASSLGGAGTDNYGYTF. In nucleotides, the CDR3 is TGTGCCAGCAGCTTAGGGGGAGCCGGGACAGATAACTATGGCTACACCTTC.

A few counts support this clonotype. This chain links TRBV7-2 with TRBJ2-2, with D perhaps matching TRBD1 or TRBD2 (6 bases each). V lost 5 bases and J lost 6, with 10 bases in between. The CDR3 length is 13 residues. The V gene's germline CDR1 is SGHTA and CDR2 FQGNSA. CDR3 in DNA: TGTGCCAGCAGCCCTAGGGGGGCCGGGGAGCTGTTTTTT. Translation gives CASSPRGAGELFF.

Comment on this clonotype: An end of the junction does not agree with germline; a read error may underlie this. This chain uses TRBV5-1 with TRBJ2-7, with 13 bases identical to TRBD2. CDR1 is SGHRS, CDR2 YFSETQ, per germline. The CDR3 loop spans 18 amino acids. This CDR3 reads CASSSLPGTSGASYERYF. CDR3 nucleotide sequence: TGCGCCAGCAGCTCGTTGCCGGGGACTAGCGGGGCCTCCTACGAGCGGTACTTC.

This clonotype has at least ten counts. This chain links TRBV15 with TRBJ2-7; tentative D call: TRBD2 (7 bases). Germline CDR1 reads LNHNV; CDR2 reads YYDKDF (reference sequence). V lost 0 bases, J lost 0 bases, and 15 bases lay in between. This CDR3 has 17 residues. Written as DNA, the CDR3 is TGTGCCACCAGCAGAGAGGCGGGGGCCGGTGCCTCCTACGAGCAGTACTTC. Amino acid sequence: CATSREAGAGASYEQYF.